This TCR beta chain was recorded in a study of blood T cell repertoires in COVID-19. On the study more broadly: Researchers got acute and convalescent COVID-19 samples from the United States, Italy and Spain. T cells, B-cell-depleted T cells, or PBMCs supplied cDNA or gDNA.

The repertoire was sequenced with immunoSEQ multiplex PCR; TCRdb's copy has only in-frame clones and lacks some. Here the sample spans about 180,000 clones, roughly 81% being singletons. The Seattle patients, enrolled during active infection, were followed longitudinally. This clone has just a few counts. The germline V and J ends were trimmed by 7 bases and 2 bases, with 14 bases remaining between them. The germline V gene encodes CDR1 MDHEN and CDR2 SYDVKM. The CDR3 spans 15 residues. The specimen sequenced was peripheral blood. The sequence derives from a woman aged 80 or older with COVID-19, enrolled during active disease. This chain links TRBV28 with TRBJ1-4; TRBD1 might be the D (6 bases). The CDR3 sequence is CASIPGGATNEKLFF. The CDR3 coding sequence is TGTGCCAGCATTCCGGGGGGCGCGACTAATGAAAAACTGTTTTTT.